This TCR beta chain was recorded in a study of blood T cell repertoires in COVID-19. Repertoires were generated with immunoSEQ multiplex PCR, while TCRdb's copy carries only in-frame clones and drops some. Of 150,000 or so clones in the sample, 75% to 90% were seen once. Trimming removed 4 bases from V and 2 bases from J; junction bases left unmatched: 5. The CDR3 is made up of 14 amino acids. Germline-derived CDR1 and CDR2 are SGHNT and YYREEE (reference sequence). Participant-reported clinical history was the basis for cohort assignment. A PCR-confirmed or clinician-diagnosed COVID-19 case had contacted exposed participants within 2 weeks of entry.

The chain carries TRBV5-4 and TRBJ1-2, with 7 bases lining up with TRBD1. The origin of this receptor is a woman aged 40 to 55 who had been exposed to COVID-19. The specimen sequenced was PBMCs or T cells enriched from blood (not recorded which). This chain's CDR3 is CASSRDSSNYGYTF. The CDR3 bases are TGTGCCAGCAGCCGGGACAGTTCCAACTATGGCTACACCTTC.